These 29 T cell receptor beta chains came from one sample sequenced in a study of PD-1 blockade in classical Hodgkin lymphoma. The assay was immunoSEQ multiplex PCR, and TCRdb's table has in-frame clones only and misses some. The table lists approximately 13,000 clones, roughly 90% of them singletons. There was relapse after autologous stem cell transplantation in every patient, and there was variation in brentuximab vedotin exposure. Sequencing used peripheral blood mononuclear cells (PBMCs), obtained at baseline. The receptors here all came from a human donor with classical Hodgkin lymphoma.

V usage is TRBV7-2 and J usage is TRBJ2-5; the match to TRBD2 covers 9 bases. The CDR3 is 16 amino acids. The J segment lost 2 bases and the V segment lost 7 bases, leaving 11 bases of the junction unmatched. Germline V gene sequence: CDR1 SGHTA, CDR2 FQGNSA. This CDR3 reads CASTNDPGLAQETQYF. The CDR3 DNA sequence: TGTGCCAGCACCAATGACCCGGGACTAGCACAAGAGACCCAGTACTTC.

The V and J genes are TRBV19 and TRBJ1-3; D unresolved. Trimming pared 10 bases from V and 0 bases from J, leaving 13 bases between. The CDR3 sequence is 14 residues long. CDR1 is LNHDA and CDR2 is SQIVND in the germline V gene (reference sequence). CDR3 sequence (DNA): TGTGCCACGAACAGAAACCCCTCTGGAAACACCATATATTTT. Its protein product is CATNRNPSGNTIYF.

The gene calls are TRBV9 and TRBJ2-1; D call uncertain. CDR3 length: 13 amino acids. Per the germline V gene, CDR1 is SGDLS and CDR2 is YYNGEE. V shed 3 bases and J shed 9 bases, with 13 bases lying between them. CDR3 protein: CASSAPMAGEQFF. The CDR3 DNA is TGTGCCAGCAGCGCCCCAATGGCTGGTGAGCAGTTCTTC.

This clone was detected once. In DNA form, the CDR3 reads TGTGCCAGCAGCCCCCCTCAGGGACGCTATGGCTACACCTTC. This sequence encodes CASSPPQGRYGYTF. This chain links TRBV12-1 with TRBJ1-2. TRBV12-1 corresponds to a pseudogene. The CDR3 is 14 amino acids.

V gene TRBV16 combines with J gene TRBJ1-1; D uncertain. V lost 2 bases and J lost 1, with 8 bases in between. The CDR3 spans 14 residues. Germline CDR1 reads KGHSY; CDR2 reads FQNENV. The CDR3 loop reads CASSQGSENTEAFF. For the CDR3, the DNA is TGTGCCAGCAGCCAAGGGTCAGAGAACACTGAAGCTTTCTTT.

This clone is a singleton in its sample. CDR3 DNA: TGCAGCGTTGAGGCCAGCAACACAGATACGCAGTATTTT. Translated, it gives CSVEASNTDTQYF. J is TRBJ2-3 and V is TRBV29-1; D remains unclear. The length of the CDR3 is 13 residues. Germline CDR1 reads SQVTM; CDR2 reads ANQGSEA. Trimming shortened V by 3 bases and J by 2 bases, and 9 bases separated the two germline ends.

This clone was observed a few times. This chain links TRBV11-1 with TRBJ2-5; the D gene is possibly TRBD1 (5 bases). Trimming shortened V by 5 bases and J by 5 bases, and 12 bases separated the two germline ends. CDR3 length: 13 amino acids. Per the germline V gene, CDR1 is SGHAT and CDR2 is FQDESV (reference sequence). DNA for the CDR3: TGTGCCAGCAGCCCCCAGGGTAGGGAGACCCAGTACTTC. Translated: CASSPQGRETQYF.

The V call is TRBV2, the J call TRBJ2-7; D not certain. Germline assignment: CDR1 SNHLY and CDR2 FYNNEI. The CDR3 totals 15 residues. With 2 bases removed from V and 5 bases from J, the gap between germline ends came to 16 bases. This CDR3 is CASSENGPPPNEQYF. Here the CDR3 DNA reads TGTGCCAGCAGTGAAAATGGACCCCCCCCAAACGAGCAGTACTTC.

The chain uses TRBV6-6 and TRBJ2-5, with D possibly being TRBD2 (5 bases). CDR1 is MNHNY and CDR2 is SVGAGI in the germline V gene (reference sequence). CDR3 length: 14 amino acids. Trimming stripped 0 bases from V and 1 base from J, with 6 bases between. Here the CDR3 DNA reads TGTGCCAGCAGTTACTCCCGGGGCCAAGAGACCCAGTACTTC. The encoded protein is CASSYSRGQETQYF.

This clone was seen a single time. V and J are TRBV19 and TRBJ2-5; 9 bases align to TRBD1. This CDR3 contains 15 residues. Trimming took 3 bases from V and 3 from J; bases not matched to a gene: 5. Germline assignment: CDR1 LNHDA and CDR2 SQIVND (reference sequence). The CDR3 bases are TGTGCCAGTAGTATCGAGACAGGGGGTAAAGAGACCCAGTACTTC. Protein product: CASSIETGGKETQYF.

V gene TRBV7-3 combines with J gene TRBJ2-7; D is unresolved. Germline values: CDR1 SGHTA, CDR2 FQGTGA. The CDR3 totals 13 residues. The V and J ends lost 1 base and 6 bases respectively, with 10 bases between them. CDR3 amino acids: CASSLSPLLEQYF. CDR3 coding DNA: TGTGCCAGCAGCTTAAGTCCGTTGCTCGAGCAGTACTTC.

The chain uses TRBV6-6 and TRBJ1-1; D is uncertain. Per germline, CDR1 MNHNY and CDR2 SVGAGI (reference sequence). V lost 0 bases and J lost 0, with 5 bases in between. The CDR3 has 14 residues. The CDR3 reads CASSYSRMNTEAFF. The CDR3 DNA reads TGTGCCAGCAGTTACTCGCGGATGAACACTGAAGCTTTCTTT.

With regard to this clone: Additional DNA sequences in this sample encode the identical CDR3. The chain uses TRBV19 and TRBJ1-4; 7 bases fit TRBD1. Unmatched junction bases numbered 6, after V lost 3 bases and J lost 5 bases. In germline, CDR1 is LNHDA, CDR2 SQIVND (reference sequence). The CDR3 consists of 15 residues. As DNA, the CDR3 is TGTGCCAGTAGTATTCGGGACAGCTCCAATGAAAAACTGTTTTTT. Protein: CASSIRDSSNEKLFF.

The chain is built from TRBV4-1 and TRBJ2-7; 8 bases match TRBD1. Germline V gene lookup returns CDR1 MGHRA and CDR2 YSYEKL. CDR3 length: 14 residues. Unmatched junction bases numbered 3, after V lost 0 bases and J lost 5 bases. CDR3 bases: TGCGCCAGCAGCCAAGAACTGACAGGGGACGAGCAGTACTTC. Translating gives CASSQELTGDEQYF.

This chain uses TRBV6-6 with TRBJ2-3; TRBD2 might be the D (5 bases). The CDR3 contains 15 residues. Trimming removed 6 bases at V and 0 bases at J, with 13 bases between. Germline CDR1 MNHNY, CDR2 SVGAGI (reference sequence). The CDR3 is CASSPGAVSTDTQYF. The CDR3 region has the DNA TGTGCCAGCAGCCCAGGAGCGGTTAGCACAGATACGCAGTATTTT.

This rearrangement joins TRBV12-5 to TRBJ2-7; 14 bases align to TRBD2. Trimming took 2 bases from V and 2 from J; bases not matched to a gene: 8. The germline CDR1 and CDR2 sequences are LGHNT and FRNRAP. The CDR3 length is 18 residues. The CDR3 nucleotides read TGTGCTAGTGGTTTGCCAACCCCGGGACTAGCGGGAGCCTACGAGCAGTACTTC. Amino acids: CASGLPTPGLAGAYEQYF.

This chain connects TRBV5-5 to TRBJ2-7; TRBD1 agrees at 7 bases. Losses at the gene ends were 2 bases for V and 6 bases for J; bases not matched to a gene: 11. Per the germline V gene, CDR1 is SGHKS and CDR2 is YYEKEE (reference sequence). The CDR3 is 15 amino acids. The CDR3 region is CASSFVGTALAEQYF. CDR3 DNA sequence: TGTGCCAGCAGCTTTGTCGGGACAGCCCTAGCCGAGCAGTACTTC.

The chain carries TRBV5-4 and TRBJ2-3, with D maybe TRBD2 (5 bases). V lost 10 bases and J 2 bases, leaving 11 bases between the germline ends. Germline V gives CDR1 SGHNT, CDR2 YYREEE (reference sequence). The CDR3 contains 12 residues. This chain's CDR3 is CAGGADTDTQYF. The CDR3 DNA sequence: TGTGCCGGAGGAGCGGACACAGATACGCAGTATTTT.

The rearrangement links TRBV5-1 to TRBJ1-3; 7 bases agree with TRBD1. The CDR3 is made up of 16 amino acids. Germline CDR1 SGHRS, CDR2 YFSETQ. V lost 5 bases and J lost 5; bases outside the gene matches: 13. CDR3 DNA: TGCGCCAGCAGTATTCAGACAGGACAGGCGCGAAACACCATATATTTT. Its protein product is CASSIQTGQARNTIYF.

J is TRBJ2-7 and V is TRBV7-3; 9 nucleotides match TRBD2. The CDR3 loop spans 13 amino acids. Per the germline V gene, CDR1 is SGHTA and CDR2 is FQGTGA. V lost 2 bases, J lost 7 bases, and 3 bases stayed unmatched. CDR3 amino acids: CASSLAGGFEQYF. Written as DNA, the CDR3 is TGTGCCAGCAGCTTAGCGGGAGGGTTTGAGCAGTACTTC.

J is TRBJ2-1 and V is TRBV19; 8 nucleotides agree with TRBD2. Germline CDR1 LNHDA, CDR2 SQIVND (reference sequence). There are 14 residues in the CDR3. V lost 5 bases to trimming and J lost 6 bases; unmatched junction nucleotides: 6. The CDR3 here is CASSPLAGLNEQFF. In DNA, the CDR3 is TGTGCCAGTAGTCCGCTAGCGGGTCTCAATGAGCAGTTCTTC.

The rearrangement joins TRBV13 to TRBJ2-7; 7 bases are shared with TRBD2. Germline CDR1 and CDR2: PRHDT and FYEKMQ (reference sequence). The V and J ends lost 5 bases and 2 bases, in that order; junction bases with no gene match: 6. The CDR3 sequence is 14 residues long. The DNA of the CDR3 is TGTGCCAGCAGCCGGGGGGTCTCGCCCTACGAGCAGTACTTC. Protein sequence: CASSRGVSPYEQYF.

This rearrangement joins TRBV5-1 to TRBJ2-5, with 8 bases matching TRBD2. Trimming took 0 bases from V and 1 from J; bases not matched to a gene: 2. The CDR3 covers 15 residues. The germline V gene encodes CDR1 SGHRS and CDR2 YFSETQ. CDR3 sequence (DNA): TGCGCCAGCAGCTTGGCCAGCGGGGGCCAAGAGACCCAGTACTTC. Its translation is CASSLASGGQETQYF.

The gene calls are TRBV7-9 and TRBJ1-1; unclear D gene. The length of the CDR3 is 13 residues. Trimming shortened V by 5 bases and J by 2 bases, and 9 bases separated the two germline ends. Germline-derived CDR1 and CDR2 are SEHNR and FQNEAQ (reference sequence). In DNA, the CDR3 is TGTGCCAGCAGCGGTCAATCCAACACTGAAGCTTTCTTT. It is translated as CASSGQSNTEAFF. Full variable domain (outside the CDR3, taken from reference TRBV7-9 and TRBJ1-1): DTGVSQNPRHKITKRGQNVTFRCDPISEHNRLYWYRQTLGQGPEFLTYFQNEAQLEKSRLLSDRFSAERPKGSFSTLEIQRTEQGDSAMYLCASSGQSNTEAFFGQGTRLTVV.

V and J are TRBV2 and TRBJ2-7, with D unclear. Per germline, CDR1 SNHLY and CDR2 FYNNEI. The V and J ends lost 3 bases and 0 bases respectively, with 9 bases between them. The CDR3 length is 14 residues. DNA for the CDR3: TGTGCCAGCAGTGATATGAGGAGCTCCTACGAGCAGTACTTC. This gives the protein CASSDMRSSYEQYF.

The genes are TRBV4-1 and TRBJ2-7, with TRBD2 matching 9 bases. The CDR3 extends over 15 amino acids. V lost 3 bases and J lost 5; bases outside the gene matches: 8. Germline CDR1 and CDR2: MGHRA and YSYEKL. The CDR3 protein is CASSQVGTSMDEQYF. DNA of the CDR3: TGCGCCAGCAGCCAGGTTGGGACTAGCATGGACGAGCAGTACTTC.

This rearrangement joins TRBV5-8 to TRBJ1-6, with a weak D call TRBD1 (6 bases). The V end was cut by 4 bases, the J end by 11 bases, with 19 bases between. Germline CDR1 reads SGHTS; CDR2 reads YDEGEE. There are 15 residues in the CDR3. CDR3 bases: TGTGCCAGCAGCACGGCAACAGGGTCTCAGCCACCCCTCCACTTT. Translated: CASSTATGSQPPLHF.

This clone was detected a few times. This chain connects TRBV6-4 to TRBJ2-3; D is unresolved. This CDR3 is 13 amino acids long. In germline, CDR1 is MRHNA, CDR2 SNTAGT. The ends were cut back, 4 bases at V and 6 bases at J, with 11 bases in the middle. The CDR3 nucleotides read TGTGCCAGCAGTGCGACCGAGCTGGATACGCAGTATTTT. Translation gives CASSATELDTQYF.

CDR3 amino acids: CANSRRGTEAFF. The CDR3 coding sequence is TGTGCCAACTCGAGACGGGGCACTGAAGCTTTCTTT. The chain uses TRBV5-8 and TRBJ1-1; no clear D. Germline CDR1 reads SGHTS; CDR2 reads YDEGEE. Trimming removed 9 bases from V and 4 bases from J, with 13 bases in between. The length of the CDR3 is 12 residues.